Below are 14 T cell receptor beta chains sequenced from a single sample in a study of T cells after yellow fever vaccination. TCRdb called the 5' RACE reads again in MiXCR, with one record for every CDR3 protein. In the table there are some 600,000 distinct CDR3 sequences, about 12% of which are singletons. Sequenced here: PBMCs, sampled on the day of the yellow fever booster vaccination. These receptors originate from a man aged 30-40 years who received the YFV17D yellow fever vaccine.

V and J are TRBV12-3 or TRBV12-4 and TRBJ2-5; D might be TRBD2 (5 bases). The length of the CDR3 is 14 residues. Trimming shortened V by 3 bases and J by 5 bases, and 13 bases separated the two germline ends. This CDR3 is CASSFRGPWETQYF. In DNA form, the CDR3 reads TGTGCCAGCAGTTTCCGGGGTCCTTGGGAGACCCAGTACTTC.

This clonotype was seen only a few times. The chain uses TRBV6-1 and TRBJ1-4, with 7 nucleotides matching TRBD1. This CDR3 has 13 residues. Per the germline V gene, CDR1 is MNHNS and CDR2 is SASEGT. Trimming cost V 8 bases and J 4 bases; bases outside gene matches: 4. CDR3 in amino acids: CASWDSLNEKLFF. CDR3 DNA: TGTGCCAGCTGGGACAGTCTTAATGAAAAACTGTTTTTT.

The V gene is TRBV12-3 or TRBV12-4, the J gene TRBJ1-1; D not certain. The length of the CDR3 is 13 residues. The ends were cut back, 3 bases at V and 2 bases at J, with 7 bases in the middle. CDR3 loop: CASSFLVNTEAFF. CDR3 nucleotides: TGTGCCAGCAGTTTTCTTGTAAACACTGAAGCTTTCTTT.

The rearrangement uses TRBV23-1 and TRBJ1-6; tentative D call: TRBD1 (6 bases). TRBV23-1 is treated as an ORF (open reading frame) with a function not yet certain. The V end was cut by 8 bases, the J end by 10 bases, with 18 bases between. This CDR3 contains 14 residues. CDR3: CASRKRDINSPLHF. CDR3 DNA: TGCGCCAGCCGTAAACGGGACATAAACTCACCCCTCCACTTT.

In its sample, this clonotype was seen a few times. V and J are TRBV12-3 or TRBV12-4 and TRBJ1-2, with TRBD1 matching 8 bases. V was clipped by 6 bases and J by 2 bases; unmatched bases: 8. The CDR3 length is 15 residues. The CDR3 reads CASSRHGQGNYGYTF. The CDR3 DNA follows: TGTGCCAGCAGCCGACACGGACAGGGAAACTATGGCTACACCTTC.

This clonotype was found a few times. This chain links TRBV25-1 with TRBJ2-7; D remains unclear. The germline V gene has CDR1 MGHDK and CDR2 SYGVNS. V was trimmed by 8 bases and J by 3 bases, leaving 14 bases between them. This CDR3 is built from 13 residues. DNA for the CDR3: TGTGCCAGCGAGGCCCTCGGCGGCTACGAGCAGTACTTC. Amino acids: CASEALGGYEQYF.

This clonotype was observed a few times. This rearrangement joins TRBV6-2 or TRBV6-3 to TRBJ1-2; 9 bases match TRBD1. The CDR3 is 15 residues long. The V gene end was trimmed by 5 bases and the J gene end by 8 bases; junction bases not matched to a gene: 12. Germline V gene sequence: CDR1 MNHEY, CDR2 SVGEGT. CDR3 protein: CASSLTAPTGGGYTF. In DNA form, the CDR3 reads TGTGCCAGCAGTCTGACGGCCCCGACAGGGGGAGGCTACACCTTC.

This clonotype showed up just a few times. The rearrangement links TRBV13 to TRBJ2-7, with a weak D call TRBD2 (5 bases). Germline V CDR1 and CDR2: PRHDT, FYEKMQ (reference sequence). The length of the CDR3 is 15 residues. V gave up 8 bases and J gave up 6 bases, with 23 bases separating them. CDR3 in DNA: TGTGCCAGCTATCCCTCCTGGGGAGAAGAACGCGAGCAGTACTTC. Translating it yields CASYPSWGEEREQYF. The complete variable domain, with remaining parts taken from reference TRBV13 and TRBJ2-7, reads AAGVIQSPRHLIKEKRETATLKCYPIPRHDTVYWYQQGPGQDPQFLISFYEKMQSDKGSIPDRFSAQQFSDYHSELNMSSLELGDSALYFCASYPSWGEEREQYFGPGTRLTVT.

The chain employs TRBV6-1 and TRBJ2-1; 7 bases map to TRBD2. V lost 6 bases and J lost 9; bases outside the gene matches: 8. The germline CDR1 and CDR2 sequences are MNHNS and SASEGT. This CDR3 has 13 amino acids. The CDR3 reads CASRTPGGSEQFF. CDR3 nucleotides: TGTGCCAGCAGAACCCCGGGGGGATCTGAGCAGTTCTTC.

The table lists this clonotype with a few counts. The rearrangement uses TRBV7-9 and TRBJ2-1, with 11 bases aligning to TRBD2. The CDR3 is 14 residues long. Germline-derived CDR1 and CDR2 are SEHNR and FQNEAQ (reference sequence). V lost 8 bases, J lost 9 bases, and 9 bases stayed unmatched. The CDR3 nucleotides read TGTGCCAGCGCCGGACTAGCGGGCTCAGGTGAGCAGTTCTTC. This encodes CASAGLAGSGEQFF.

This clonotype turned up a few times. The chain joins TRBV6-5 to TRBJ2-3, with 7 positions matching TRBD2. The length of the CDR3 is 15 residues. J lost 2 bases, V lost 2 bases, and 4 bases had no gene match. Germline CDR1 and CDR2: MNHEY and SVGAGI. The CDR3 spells CASSYTRGDTDTQYF. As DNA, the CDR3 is TGTGCCAGCAGTTACACCCGGGGGGACACAGATACGCAGTATTTT.

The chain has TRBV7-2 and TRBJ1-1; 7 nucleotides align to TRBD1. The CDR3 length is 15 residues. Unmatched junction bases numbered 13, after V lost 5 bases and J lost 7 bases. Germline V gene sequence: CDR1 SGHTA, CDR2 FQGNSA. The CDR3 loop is CASSAEQGSSHEAFF. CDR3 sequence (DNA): TGTGCCAGCAGCGCCGAACAGGGGAGTAGTCATGAAGCTTTCTTT.

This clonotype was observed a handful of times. CDR3 nucleotide sequence: TGTGCCAGCAGGGTGGGGGTGGGCAATTCACCCCTCCACTTT. Translation: CASRVGVGNSPLHF. J is TRBJ1-6 and V is TRBV6-1, with D tentatively TRBD1 (5 bases). V gave up 6 bases and J gave up 7 bases, with 13 bases separating them. This CDR3 region has 14 residues. Germline loops: CDR1 MNHNS, CDR2 SASEGT.

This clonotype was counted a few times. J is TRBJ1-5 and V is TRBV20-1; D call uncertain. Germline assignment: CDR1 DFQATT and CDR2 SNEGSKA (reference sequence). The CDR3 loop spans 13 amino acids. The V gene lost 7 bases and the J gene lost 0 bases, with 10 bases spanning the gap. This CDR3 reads CSGTGDSNQPQHF. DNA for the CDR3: TGCAGTGGTACCGGAGATAGCAATCAGCCCCAGCATTTT.